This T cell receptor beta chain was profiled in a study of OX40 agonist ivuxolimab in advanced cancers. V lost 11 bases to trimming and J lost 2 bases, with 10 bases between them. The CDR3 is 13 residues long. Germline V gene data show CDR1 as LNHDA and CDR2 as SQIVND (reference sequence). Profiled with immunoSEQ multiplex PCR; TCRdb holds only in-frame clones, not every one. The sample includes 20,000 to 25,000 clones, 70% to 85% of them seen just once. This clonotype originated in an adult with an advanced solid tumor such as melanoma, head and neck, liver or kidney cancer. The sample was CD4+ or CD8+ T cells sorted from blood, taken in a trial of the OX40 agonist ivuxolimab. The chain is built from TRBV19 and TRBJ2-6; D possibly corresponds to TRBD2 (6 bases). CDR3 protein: CAGGFTGANVLTF. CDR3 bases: TGTGCCGGAGGGTTCACTGGGGCCAACGTCCTGACTTTC.